Each of the 10 T cell receptor beta chains below was sequenced from the same sample in a study of blood T cell repertoires in COVID-19 (dated by TCRdb to between 2020 and 2021). Libraries were constructed by the immunoSEQ multiplex PCR assay. This is the immuneACCESS table as TCRdb keeps it, with only in-frame sequences that have V and J called. A part of the clones is gone; compared with another copy, unresolved V genes explain less than half, and the rest is unexplained. Present in this sample are around 200,000 clones, approximately 82% of which were seen just once. 8.2% of the sample is in the top ten clones. Sequenced material: peripheral blood. The receptors shown here come from a woman between 45 and 65 years old with acute or convalescent COVID-19.

V is TRBV19 and J is TRBJ1-5, with D tentatively TRBD1 (6 bases). This CDR3 contains 17 residues. CDR1 is LNHDA, CDR2 SQIVND, per germline (reference sequence). V lost 5 bases and J 1 base, leaving 18 bases between the germline ends. The CDR3 reads CASSLSIGGVSNQPQHF. In DNA, the CDR3 is TGTGCCAGTAGTCTTTCTATAGGGGGAGTCAGCAATCAGCCCCAGCATTTT.

A word on this clone: The sample holds other DNA sequences that translate to the same CDR3. The chain uses TRBV28 and TRBJ2-7; TRBD2 aligns across 10 bases. Germline lookup yields CDR1 MDHEN and CDR2 SYDVKM. The CDR3 runs 14 residues. V lost 4 bases and J lost 2; bases outside the gene matches: 2. In DNA, the CDR3 is TGTGCCAGCAGTTCAAGCGGGGGGGCCTACGAGCAGTACTTC. It encodes CASSSSGGAYEQYF.

The chain carries TRBV2 and TRBJ1-1, with D maybe TRBD1 (6 bases). The V end was cut by 7 bases, the J end by 5 bases, with 26 bases between. The germline CDR1 and CDR2 sequences are SNHLY and FYNNEI. CDR3 length: 17 residues. CDR3 protein: CASTLKPFQLRGTEAFF. The CDR3 DNA sequence: TGTGCCAGCACCCTCAAACCCTTCCAGCTGAGGGGGACTGAAGCTTTCTTT.

The chain carries TRBV5-1 and TRBJ1-4, with D uncertain. CDR3 size: 15 residues. V was trimmed by 4 bases and J by 0 bases, leaving 10 bases between them. The germline gives CDR1 SGHRS, CDR2 YFSETQ. The CDR3 sequence is CASSPMGATNEKLFF. The CDR3 DNA is TGCGCCAGCAGCCCTATGGGAGCAACTAATGAAAAACTGTTTTTT.

The DNA for the CDR3 is TGTGCCAGCTCTAGGACAAGGAATTTACAAGAGACCCAGTACTTC. Translated: CASSRTRNLQETQYF. This sequence joins TRBV18 and TRBJ2-5, with a tentative D call TRBD1 (5 bases). The germline gives CDR1 KGHSH, CDR2 LQKENI. V gave up 6 bases and J gave up 2 bases, with 16 bases separating them. This CDR3 comprises 15 residues.

CDR3 in DNA: TGTGCCACCTATCCCCTGAACACTGAAGCTTTCTTT. It encodes CATYPLNTEAFF. This rearrangement joins TRBV24-1 to TRBJ1-1; no definite D call. Germline values: CDR1 KGHDR, CDR2 SFDVKD. This CDR3 has 12 amino acids. Trimming removed 9 bases at V and 0 bases at J, with 7 bases between.

The CDR3 nucleotides read TGTGCCTGGGGCTACGTCGGAGGGGCAGAGACCCAGTACTTC. It is translated as CAWGYVGGAETQYF. This sequence joins TRBV30 and TRBJ2-5; D may be TRBD2 (6 bases). V was shortened by 5 bases and J by 4 bases, with 17 bases between the two germline ends. The CDR3 runs to 14 residues. Germline CDR1 is GTSNPN and CDR2 is SVGIG (reference sequence). The entire variable domain, with the rest obtained from reference TRBV30 and TRBJ2-5, is as follows: SQTIHQWPATLVQPVGSPLSLECTVEGTSNPNLYWYRQAAGRGLQLLFYSVGIGQISSEVPQNLSASRPQDRQFILSSKKLLLSDSGFYLCAWGYVGGAETQYFGPGTRLLVL.

The count of this clone is one. The rearrangement uses TRBV9 and TRBJ1-1; no clear D. The germline V and J ends were trimmed by 4 bases and 2 bases, with 9 bases remaining between them. The CDR3 is made up of 13 amino acids. Germline V gives CDR1 SGDLS, CDR2 YYNGEE. In nucleotides, the CDR3 is TGTGCCAGCAGCCCCCGGGTTAACACTGAAGCTTTCTTT. Protein product: CASSPRVNTEAFF.

J is TRBJ1-2 and V is TRBV4-2; no reliable D call. Trimming removed 0 bases at V and 8 bases at J, with 10 bases between. The CDR3 consists of 13 residues. The germline V gene has CDR1 LGHNA and CDR2 YNFKEQ. CDR3 protein: CASSQDSLRGYTF. CDR3 nucleotides: TGTGCCAGCAGCCAAGATTCACTGAGGGGCTACACCTTC.

The V call is TRBV20-1, the J call TRBJ2-1; TRBD2 agrees at 9 bases. Germline V lookup: CDR1 DFQATT, CDR2 SNEGSKA (reference sequence). The CDR3 is made up of 14 amino acids. Unmatched junction bases numbered 9, after V lost 3 bases and J lost 9 bases. This chain's CDR3 is CSASQGLALGEQFF. For the CDR3, the DNA is TGCAGTGCTAGTCAGGGACTAGCTTTAGGTGAGCAGTTCTTC.